The rows below give T cell receptor beta chains drawn from one sample of a study of cytomegalovirus exposure and HLA in healthy donors. Generated by immunoSEQ multiplex PCR, the TCRdb table keeps only in-frame clones and is missing some. The sample has just over 200,000 clones, 79% seen once; the top ten hold about 1.8%. Sequenced material: PBMCs. These receptors originate from a man aged 50 to 59 in good health and CMV-seronegative. Each CDR3 is given with its conserved first and last residue. The order of the fields is J gene, D gene, clone size, V gene, CDR3 protein, CDR3 DNA. The D gene is left open where the match is weak. Some rows mark clone size as missing; the rest say once, few, many or name a class of expanded clone.

TRBJ2-7 TRBD2 NA TRBV30 CAWGPGTSGVYEQYF TGTGCCTGGGGCCCCGGGACTAGCGGGGTCTACGAGCAGTACTTC
TRBJ2-5 TRBD1 few TRBV4-1 CASSQVSQGAETQYF TGCGCCAGCAGCCAAGTGTCACAGGGGGCTGAGACCCAGTACTTC
TRBJ2-7 NA NA TRBV2 CASSGKGNEQYF TGTGCCAGCAGCGGGAAAGGCAACGAGCAGTACTTC
TRBJ2-5 TRBD2 NA TRBV7-2 CASSLLGLAGTQYF TGTGCCAGCAGCCTTTTGGGGCTAGCGGGGACCCAGTACTTC
TRBJ1-5 NA once TRBV2 CASSPYSNQPQHF TGTGCCAGCAGTCCCTATAGCAATCAGCCCCAGCATTTT
TRBJ1-5 TRBD1 few TRBV27 CASSLKGARGGNQPQHF TGTGCCAGCAGTTTAAAGGGGGCGAGGGGGGGCAATCAGCCCCAGCATTTT
TRBJ1-3 NA NA TRBV5-1 CASSLDGHSGNTIYF TGCGCCAGCAGCTTGGACGGACACTCTGGAAACACCATATATTTT
TRBJ2-1 TRBD2 few TRBV7-3 CASSSRSSGSDEQFF TGTGCCAGCAGCTCACGTTCTAGCGGGTCCGATGAGCAGTTCTTC
TRBJ2-2 TRBD2 NA TRBV9 CASSVEPSGRAGELFF TGTGCCAGCAGCGTAGAACCTAGCGGGAGAGCCGGGGAGCTGTTTTTT
TRBJ2-3 NA NA TRBV4-2 CASSRLARGFTDTQYF TGTGCCAGCTCAAGATTGGCCCGAGGGTTCACAGATACGCAGTATTTT
TRBJ1-2 TRBD1 NA TRBV5-1 CASGRTGGYGYTF TGCGCCAGCGGGAGAACAGGGGGCTATGGCTACACCTTC
TRBJ1-4 TRBD1 once TRBV9 CASSVGDRGEKLFF TGTGCCAGCAGCGTAGGGGACAGGGGTGAAAAACTGTTTTTT
TRBJ1-5 TRBD1 NA TRBV30 CAWGDRENQPQHF TGTGCCTGGGGGGACAGGGAGAATCAGCCCCAGCATTTT
TRBJ1-1 NA NA TRBV18 CASSPGFSGEAFF TGTGCCAGCTCACCAGGCTTTTCCGGGGAAGCTTTCTTT
TRBJ2-2 TRBD2 few TRBV9 CASSPGTISAGELFF TGTGCCAGCAGCCCCGGGACTATTTCCGCCGGGGAGCTGTTTTTT
TRBJ2-5 NA NA TRBV2 CASSERGKLLRETQYF TGTGCCAGCAGCGAAAGGGGGAAACTCCTTCGGGAGACCCAGTACTTC
TRBJ2-7 TRBD2 NA TRBV28 CASSPLGLAGGYEQYF TGTGCCAGCAGTCCCCTGGGACTAGCGGGAGGTTACGAGCAGTACTTC
TRBJ2-2 TRBD1 NA TRBV7-3 CASSSQGAGTGELFF TGTGCCAGCAGCTCCCAGGGGGCAGGAACCGGGGAGCTGTTTTTT
TRBJ1-5 NA few TRBV4-2 CASSQDLRGNQPQHF TGTGCCAGCAGCCAAGACCTGAGGGGCAATCAGCCCCAGCATTTT
TRBJ1-5 NA NA TRBV2 CASKAGVSVNQPQHF TGTGCCAGCAAAGCAGGGGTTAGCGTCAATCAGCCCCAGCATTTT
TRBJ2-3 TRBD2 NA TRBV7-9 CASSPRAGVPDTQYF TGTGCCAGCAGCCCTAGGGCGGGAGTCCCAGATACGCAGTATTTT
TRBJ2-2 TRBD1 few TRBV12-5 CASGLAPGTGDTGELFF TGTGCTAGTGGTTTGGCCCCCGGGACAGGAGATACCGGGGAGCTGTTTTTT
TRBJ2-1 NA once TRBV5-1 CASSLKGTDNEQFF TGCGCCAGCAGCTTAAAAGGGACTGACAATGAGCAGTTCTTC
TRBJ2-5 TRBD1 NA TRBV7-7 CASSSGTGYETQYF TGTGCTAGCAGCTCTGGGACAGGGTACGAGACCCAGTACTTC
TRBJ1-4 NA NA TRBV18 CASSDYRAINEKLFF TGTGCCAGCTCCGACTACAGGGCGATTAATGAAAAACTGTTTTTT
TRBJ2-7 NA NA TRBV11-2 CASRYGGRSGLSYEQYF TGTGCCAGCAGGTACGGGGGAAGGAGCGGGCTTTCCTACGAGCAGTACTTC
TRBJ1-1 NA NA TRBV5-4 CASSLYAGDIMNTEAFF TGTGCCAGCAGCTTGTATGCAGGGGACATCATGAACACTGAAGCTTTCTTT
TRBJ2-2 NA NA TRBV6-5 CASSPGSNTGELFF TGTGCCAGCAGTCCCGGGTCGAACACCGGGGAGCTGTTTTTT
TRBJ1-2 NA NA TRBV2 CASSPGTTNYGYTF TGTGCCAGCAGTCCCGGGACAACTAACTATGGCTACACCTTC
TRBJ2-2 TRBD1 NA TRBV5-1 CASSSNPAGTGGGELFF TGCGCCAGCAGCTCCAACCCAGCGGGGACAGGGGGCGGGGAGCTGTTTTTT
TRBJ2-1 TRBD2 NA TRBV19 CASREKGLAGAVGNEQFF TGTGCCAGTAGGGAAAAGGGACTAGCGGGGGCGGTAGGGAATGAGCAGTTCTTC
TRBJ2-2 TRBD2 NA TRBV11-3 CASSPGTSVAGELFF TGTGCCAGCAGCCCCGGGACTAGCGTGGCCGGGGAGCTGTTTTTT
TRBJ2-7 NA NA TRBV11-2 CASSLVLLGSVSYEQYF TGTGCCAGCAGCTTAGTCCTGCTCGGGTCGGTTTCCTACGAGCAGTACTTC
TRBJ2-7 NA few TRBV7-9 CSSSFGHEQYF TGTTCCAGCAGCTTTGGCCACGAGCAGTACTTC
TRBJ2-7 TRBD2 NA TRBV7-8 CASSPLLAGGPYEQYF TGTGCCAGCAGCCCCCTATTAGCGGGAGGGCCCTACGAGCAGTACTTC
TRBJ1-1 NA few TRBV7-9 CASSHQGGGRQTEAFF TGTGCCAGCAGCCACCAAGGCGGGGGGCGCCAGACTGAAGCTTTCTTT
TRBJ2-6 TRBD1 NA TRBV19 CASSSGTGGLGANVLTF TGTGCCAGTAGTAGCGGGACAGGGGGCCTGGGGGCCAACGTCCTGACTTTC